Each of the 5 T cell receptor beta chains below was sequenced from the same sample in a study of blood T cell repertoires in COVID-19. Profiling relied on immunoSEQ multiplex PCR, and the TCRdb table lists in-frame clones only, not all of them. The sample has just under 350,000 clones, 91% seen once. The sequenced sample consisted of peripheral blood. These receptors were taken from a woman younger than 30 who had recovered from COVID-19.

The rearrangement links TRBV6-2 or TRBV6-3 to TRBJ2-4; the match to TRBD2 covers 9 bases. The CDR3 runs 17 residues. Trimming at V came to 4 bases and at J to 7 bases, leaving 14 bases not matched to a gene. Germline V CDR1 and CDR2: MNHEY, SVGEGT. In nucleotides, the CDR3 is TGTGCCAGCAGTTCCCCCGGGCTGCGGGAGGGCCGGAACATTCAGTACTTC. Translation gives CASSSPGLREGRNIQYF.

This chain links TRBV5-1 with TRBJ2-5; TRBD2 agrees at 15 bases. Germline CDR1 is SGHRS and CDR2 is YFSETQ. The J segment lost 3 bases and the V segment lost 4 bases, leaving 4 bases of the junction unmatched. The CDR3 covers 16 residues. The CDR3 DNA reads TGCGCCAGCAGCCGGACTAGCGGGAGGGCCGAAGAGACCCAGTACTTC. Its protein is CASSRTSGRAEETQYF.

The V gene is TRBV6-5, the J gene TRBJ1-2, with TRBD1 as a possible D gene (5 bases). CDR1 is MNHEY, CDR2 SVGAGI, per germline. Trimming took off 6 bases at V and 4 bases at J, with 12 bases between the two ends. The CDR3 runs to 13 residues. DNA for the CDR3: TGTGCCAGCAGCCCGGACATGAGCTATGGCTACACCTTC. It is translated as CASSPDMSYGYTF.

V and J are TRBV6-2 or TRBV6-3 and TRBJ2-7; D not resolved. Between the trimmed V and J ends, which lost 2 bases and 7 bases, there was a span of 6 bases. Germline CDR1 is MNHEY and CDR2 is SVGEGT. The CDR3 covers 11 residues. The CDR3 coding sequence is TGTGCCAGCAGTTACCGTCTAGAGCAGTACGTC. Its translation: CASSYRLEQYV.

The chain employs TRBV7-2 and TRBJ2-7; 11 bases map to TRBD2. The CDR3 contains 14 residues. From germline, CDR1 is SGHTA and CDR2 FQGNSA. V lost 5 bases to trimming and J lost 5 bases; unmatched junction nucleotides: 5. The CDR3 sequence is CASSLLLAGDEQYV. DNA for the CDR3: TGTGCCAGCAGCCTCCTACTAGCGGGAGACGAGCAGTACGTC.